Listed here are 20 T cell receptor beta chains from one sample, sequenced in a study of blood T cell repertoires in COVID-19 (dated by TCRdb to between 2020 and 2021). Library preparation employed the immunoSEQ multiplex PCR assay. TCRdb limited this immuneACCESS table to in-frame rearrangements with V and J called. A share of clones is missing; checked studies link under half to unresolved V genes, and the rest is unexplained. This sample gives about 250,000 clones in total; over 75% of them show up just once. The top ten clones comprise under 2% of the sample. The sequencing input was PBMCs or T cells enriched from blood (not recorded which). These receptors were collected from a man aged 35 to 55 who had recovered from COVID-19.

In DNA form, the CDR3 reads TGTGCCAGCAGTGATTACCGGACAAGCACAGATACGCAGTATTTT. It specifies CASSDYRTSTDTQYF. This chain joins TRBV6-1 and TRBJ2-3; D is possibly TRBD1 (5 bases). Germline V gives CDR1 MNHNS, CDR2 SASEGT. The ends were cut back, 3 bases at V and 0 bases at J, with 10 bases in the middle. The CDR3 totals 15 residues.

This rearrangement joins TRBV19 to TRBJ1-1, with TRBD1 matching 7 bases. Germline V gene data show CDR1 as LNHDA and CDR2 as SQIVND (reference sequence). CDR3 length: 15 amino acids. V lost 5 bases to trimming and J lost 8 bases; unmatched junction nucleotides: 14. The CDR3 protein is CASSPPTPRGFEAFF. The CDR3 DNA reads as TGTGCCAGTAGTCCCCCAACACCCAGGGGGTTCGAAGCTTTCTTT. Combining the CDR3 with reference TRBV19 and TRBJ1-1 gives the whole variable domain DGGITQSPKYLFRKEGQNVTLSCEQNLNHDAMYWYRQDPGQGLRLIYYSQIVNDFQKGDIAEGYSVSREKKESFPLTVTSAQKNPTAFYLCASSPPTPRGFEAFFGQGTRLTVV.

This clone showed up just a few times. CDR3 DNA sequence: TGTGCCGGAAGGACTACTCAAGTTTACGAGCAGTACTTC. Translated, it gives CAGRTTQVYEQYF. The rearrangement links TRBV5-4 to TRBJ2-7, with a weak D call TRBD2 (6 bases). From germline, CDR1 is SGHNT and CDR2 YYREEE (reference sequence). The V and J ends lost 10 bases and 4 bases respectively, with 18 bases between them. This CDR3 contains 13 residues.

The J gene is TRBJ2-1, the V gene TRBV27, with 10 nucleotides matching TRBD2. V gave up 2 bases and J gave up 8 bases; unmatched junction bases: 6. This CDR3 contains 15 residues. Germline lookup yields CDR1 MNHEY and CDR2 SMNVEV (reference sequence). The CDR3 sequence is CASSLQLAGAYEQFF. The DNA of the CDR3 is TGTGCCAGCAGTTTACAGCTAGCGGGAGCCTATGAGCAGTTCTTC.

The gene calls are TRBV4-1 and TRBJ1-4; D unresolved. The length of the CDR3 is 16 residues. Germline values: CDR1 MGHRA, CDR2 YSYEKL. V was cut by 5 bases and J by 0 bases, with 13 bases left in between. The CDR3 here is CASSSTDTATNEKLFF. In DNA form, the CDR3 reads TGCGCCAGCAGCTCAACCGACACTGCAACTAATGAAAAACTGTTTTTT.

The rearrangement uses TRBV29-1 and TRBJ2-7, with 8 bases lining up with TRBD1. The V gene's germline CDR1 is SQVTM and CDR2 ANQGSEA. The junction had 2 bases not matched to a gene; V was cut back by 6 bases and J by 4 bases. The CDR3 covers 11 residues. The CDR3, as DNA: TGCAGCGTGCAGGGGGCTTACGAGCAGTACTTC. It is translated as CSVQGAYEQYF.

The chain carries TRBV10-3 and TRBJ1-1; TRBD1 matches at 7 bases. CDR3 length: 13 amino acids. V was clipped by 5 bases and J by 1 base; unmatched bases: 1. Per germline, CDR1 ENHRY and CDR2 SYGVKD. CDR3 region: CAISTGENTEAFF. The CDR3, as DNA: TGTGCCATCAGTACAGGGGAGAACACTGAAGCTTTCTTT.

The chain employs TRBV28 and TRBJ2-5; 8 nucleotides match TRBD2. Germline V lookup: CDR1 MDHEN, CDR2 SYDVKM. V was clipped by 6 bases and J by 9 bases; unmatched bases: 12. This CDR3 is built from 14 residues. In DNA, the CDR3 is TGTGCCAGCAGGGAAACTGCGGGGGGCCGGGCCCAGTACTTC. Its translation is CASRETAGGRAQYF.

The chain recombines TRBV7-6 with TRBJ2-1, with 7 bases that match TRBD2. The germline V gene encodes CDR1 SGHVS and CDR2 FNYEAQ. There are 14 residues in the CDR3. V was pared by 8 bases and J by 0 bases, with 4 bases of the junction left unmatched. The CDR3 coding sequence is TGTGCCAGCCTCGGGGGGAACTCCTACAATGAGCAGTTCTTC. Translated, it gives CASLGGNSYNEQFF.

For the CDR3, the DNA is TGTGCCAGCAGCTTGCGTGTGCAGGCAAATAATCAGCCCCAGCATTTT. It codes for CASSLRVQANNQPQHF. The V gene is TRBV5-8, the J gene TRBJ1-5; D uncertain. Germline V CDR1 and CDR2: SGHTS, YDEGEE. This CDR3 comprises 16 residues. The germline V and J ends were trimmed by 1 base and 4 bases, with 15 bases remaining between them.

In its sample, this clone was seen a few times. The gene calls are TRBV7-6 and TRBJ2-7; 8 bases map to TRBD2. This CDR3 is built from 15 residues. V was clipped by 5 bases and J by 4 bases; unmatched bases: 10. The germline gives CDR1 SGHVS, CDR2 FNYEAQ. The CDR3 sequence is CASSPMGSGIYEQYF. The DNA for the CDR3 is TGTGCCAGCAGCCCCATGGGTAGCGGGATATACGAGCAGTACTTC.

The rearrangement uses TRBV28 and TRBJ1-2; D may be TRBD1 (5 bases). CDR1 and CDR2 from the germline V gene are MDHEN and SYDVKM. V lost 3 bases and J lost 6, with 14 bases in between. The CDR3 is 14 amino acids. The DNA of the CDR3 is TGTGCCAGCAGTTTCGGGGTTGGGGGGGATGGCTACACCTTC. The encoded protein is CASSFGVGGDGYTF.

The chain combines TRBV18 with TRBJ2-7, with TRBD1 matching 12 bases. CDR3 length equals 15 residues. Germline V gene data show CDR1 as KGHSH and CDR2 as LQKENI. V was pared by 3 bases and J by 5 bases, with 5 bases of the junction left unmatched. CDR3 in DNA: TGTGCCAGCTCACCGAACCGGGACAGGGGGCACGAGCAGTACTTC. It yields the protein CASSPNRDRGHEQYF. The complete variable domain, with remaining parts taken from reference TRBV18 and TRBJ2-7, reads NAGVMQNPRHLVRRRGQEARLRCSPMKGHSHVYWYRQLPEEGLKFMVYLQKENIIDESGMPKERFSAEFPKEGPSILRIQQVVRGDSAAYFCASSPNRDRGHEQYFGPGTRLTVT.

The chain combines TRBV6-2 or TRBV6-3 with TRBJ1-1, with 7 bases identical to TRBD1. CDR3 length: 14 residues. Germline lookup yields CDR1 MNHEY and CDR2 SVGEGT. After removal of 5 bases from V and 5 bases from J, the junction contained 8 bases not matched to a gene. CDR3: CASSQQGVWTEAFF. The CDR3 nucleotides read TGTGCCAGCAGTCAGCAGGGGGTATGGACTGAAGCTTTCTTT.

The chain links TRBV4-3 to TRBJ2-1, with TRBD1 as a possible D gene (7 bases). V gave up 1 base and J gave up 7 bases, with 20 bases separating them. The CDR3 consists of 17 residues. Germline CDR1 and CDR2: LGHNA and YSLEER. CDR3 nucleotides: TGCGCCAGCAGCCAAGGGGTGGGGGGACAGATCCGAAATGAGCAGTTCTTC. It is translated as CASSQGVGGQIRNEQFF.

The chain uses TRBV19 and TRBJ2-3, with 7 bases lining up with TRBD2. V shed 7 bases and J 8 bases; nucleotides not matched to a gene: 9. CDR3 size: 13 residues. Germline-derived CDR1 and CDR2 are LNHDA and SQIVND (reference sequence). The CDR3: CASNRRRGTTQYF. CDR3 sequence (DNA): TGTGCCAGTAATCGAAGGCGGGGGACTACGCAGTATTTT.

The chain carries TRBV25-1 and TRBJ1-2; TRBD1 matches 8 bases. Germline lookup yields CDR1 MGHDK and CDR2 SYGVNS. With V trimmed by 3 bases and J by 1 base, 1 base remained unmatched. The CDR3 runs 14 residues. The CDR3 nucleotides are TGTGCCAGCAGTGAGGACAGGGTTAACTATGGCTACACCTTC. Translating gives CASSEDRVNYGYTF.

The CDR3 protein is CASSYKPQGYGYTF. The CDR3 nucleotides are TGTGCCAGCAGTTACAAGCCTCAGGGGTATGGCTACACCTTC. This sequence joins TRBV27 and TRBJ1-2; D is perhaps TRBD1 (6 bases). The germline CDR1 and CDR2 sequences are MNHEY and SMNVEV (reference sequence). This CDR3 comprises 14 residues. The germline V and J ends were trimmed by 4 bases and 5 bases, with 14 bases remaining between them.

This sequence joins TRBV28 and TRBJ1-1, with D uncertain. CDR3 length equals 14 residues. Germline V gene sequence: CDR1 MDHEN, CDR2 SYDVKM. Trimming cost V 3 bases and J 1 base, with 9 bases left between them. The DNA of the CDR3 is TGTGCCAGCAGTTTGGCCGCCTCGAACACTGAAGCTTTCTTT. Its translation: CASSLAASNTEAFF.

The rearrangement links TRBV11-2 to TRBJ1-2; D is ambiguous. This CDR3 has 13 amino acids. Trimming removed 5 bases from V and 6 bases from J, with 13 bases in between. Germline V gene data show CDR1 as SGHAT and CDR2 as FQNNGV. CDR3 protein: CASSVTWRDGYTF. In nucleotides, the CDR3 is TGTGCCAGCAGCGTAACATGGCGGGATGGCTACACCTTC.